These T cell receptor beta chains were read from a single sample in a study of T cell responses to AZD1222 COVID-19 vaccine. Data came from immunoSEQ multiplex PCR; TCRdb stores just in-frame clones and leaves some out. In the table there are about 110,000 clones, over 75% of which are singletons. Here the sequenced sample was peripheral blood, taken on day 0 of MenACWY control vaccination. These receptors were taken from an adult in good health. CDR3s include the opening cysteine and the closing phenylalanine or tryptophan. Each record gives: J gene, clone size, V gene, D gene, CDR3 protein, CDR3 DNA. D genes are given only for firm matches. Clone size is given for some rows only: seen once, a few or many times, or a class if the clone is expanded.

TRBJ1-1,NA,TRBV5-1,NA,CASSPGGGRWTEAFF,TGCGCCAGCAGCCCCGGGGGGGGGCGTTGGACTGAAGCTTTCTTT
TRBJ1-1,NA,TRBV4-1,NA,CASSRGRENTEAFF,TGCGCCAGCAGCCGGGGCAGGGAGAACACTGAAGCTTTCTTT
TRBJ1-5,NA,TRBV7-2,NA,CASSLDGGRQPQHF,TGTGCCAGCAGCTTAGATGGAGGCAGACAGCCCCAGCATTTT
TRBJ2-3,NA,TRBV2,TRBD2,CASSDELAGADTQYF,TGTGCCAGCAGTGACGAACTAGCGGGAGCTGATACGCAGTATTTT
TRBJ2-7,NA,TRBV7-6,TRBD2,CASSRGLAGAYEQYF,TGTGCCAGCAGCCGGGGACTAGCGGGGGCCTACGAGCAGTACTTC
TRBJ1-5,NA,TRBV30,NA,CAWSDFRFRNQPQHF,TGTGCCTGGAGCGATTTCCGATTCCGCAATCAGCCCCAGCATTTT
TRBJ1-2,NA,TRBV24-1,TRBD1,CATSDVGQNYGYTF,TGTGCCACCAGTGACGTGGGACAGAACTATGGCTACACCTTC
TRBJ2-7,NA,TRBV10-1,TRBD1,CASSESGTGTYEQYF,TGCGCCAGCAGTGAGTCGGGGACAGGGACCTACGAGCAGTACTTC
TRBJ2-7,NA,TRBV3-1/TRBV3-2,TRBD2,CASSLNHAGGSDSYEQYF,TGTGCCAGCAGCCTAAACCACGCGGGGGGGTCGGACTCCTACGAGCAGTACTTC
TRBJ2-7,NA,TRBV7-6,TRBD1,CASSQGQGFSYEQYF,TGTGCCAGCAGCCAAGGACAGGGCTTCTCCTACGAGCAGTACTTC
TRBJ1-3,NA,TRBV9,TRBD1,CASSVQGAGNTIYF,TGTGCCAGCAGCGTGCAGGGGGCTGGAAACACCATATATTTT
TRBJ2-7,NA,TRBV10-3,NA,CAVGPGEEQYF,TGTGCCGTCGGCCCGGGAGAGGAGCAGTACTTC
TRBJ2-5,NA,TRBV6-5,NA,CASSKAGRETQYF,TGTGCCAGCAGCAAGGCGGGCCGAGAGACCCAGTACTTC
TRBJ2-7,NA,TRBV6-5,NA,CASSYERGYEQYF,TGTGCCAGCAGTTACGAGAGGGGCTACGAGCAGTACTTC
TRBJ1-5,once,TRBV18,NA,CASSPWTASNQPQHF,TGTGCCAGCTCACCGTGGACAGCGAGCAATCAGCCCCAGCATTTT
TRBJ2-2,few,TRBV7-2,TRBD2,CASSLLGLADTGELFF,TGTGCCAGCAGCTTACTAGGTCTAGCGGACACCGGGGAGCTGTTTTTT